This T cell receptor (beta chain) was identified in a study of spatial heterogeneity in lung cancer. At the level of the study: Consistently, beta-chain sequences turned up in larger numbers than alpha-chain sequences did. Whole-study results and caveats: At tumor resection, ubiquitous expanded TCRs were detected in blood more often than later.

Via MiXCR, TCRdb re-called the 5' RACE reads, giving one row per CDR3 protein. Here the sample spans roughly 48,000 distinct CDR3 sequences, about an eighth being singletons. This clonotype was counted between two and nine times. Its antigen is currently unknown. This CDR3 is built from 13 residues. V dropped 1 base and J dropped 6 bases, with 6 bases sitting between them. Time point noted: sample taken at primary tumor resection. The authors sequenced whole RNA from tumor, nontumor lung or frozen PBMC without sorting. The donor population consisted of approximately 70 patients with untreated, early-stage non-small cell lung cancer.

The material was PBMCs, obtained at surgery. J is TRBJ2-2 and V is TRBV12-3 or TRBV12-4; D may be TRBD1 (5 bases). This TCR derives from a female donor with early-stage non-small cell lung cancer. The CDR3 coding sequence is TGTGCCAGCAGTTTAGAAGGGGCCGGGGAGCTGTTTTTT. It translates to CASSLEGAGELFF.